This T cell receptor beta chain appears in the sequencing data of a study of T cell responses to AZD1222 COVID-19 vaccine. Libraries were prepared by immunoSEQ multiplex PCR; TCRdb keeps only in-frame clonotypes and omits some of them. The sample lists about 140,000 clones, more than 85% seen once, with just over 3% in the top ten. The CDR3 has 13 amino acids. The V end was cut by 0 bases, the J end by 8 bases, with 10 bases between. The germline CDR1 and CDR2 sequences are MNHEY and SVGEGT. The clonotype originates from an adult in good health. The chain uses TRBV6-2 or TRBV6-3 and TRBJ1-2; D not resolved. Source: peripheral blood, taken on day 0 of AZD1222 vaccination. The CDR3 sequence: CASSYSRENGYTF. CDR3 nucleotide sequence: TGTGCCAGCAGTTACTCGAGGGAAAACGGCTACACCTTC.